This TCR beta chain was captured by sequencing in a study of blood T cell repertoires in COVID-19. About the research overall: Material from acute and convalescent COVID-19 was sourced from the United States, Italy and Spain. PBMCs, B-cell-depleted T cells, or T cells were the source of the cDNA or gDNA that made up the material.

The V gene end was trimmed by 5 bases and the J gene end by 5 bases; junction bases not matched to a gene: 4. Germline V gene data show CDR1 as MDHEN and CDR2 as SYDVKM. The CDR3 has 14 amino acids. Authors' methods: Reference gene primer amplification in the assay estimated nucleated cell counts. The method was immunoSEQ multiplex PCR; TCRdb's version includes in-frame clones alone and lacks a portion of them. V, J and clone size are those of that table, while D and trimming were read from the DNA. Of nearly 45,000 clones listed, over 75% are singletons. What was sequenced was peripheral blood. The J gene is TRBJ2-2, the V gene TRBV28, with TRBD1 matching 8 bases. The clonotype originates from a human donor in a cohort sampled during active COVID-19. In DNA, the CDR3 is TGTGCCAGCAGTCAGACAGGGGCAACCGGGGAGCTGTTTTTT. It translates to CASSQTGATGELFF.